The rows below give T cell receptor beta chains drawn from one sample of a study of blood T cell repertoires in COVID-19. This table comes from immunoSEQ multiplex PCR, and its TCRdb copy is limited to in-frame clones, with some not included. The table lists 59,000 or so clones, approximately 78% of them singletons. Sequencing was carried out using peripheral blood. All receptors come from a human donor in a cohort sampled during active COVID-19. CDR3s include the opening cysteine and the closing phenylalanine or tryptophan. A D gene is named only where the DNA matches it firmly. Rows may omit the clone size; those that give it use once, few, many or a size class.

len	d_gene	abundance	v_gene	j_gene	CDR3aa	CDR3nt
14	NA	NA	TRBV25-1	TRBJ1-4	CASSGQGKGEKLFF	TGTGCCAGCAGTGGGCAGGGAAAGGGTGAAAAACTGTTTTTT
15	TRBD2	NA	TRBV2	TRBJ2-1	CASSSERGTYNEQFF	TGTGCCAGCAGTAGCGAGCGGGGGACGTACAATGAGCAGTTCTTC
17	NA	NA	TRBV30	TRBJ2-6	CAWSVQRSSSGANVLTF	TGTGCCTGGAGTGTACAGAGATCTTCCTCTGGGGCCAACGTCCTGACTTTC
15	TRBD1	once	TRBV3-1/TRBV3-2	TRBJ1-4	CASSHSGGRWKKLFF	TGTGCCAGCAGCCACTCAGGGGGTCGCTGGAAAAAACTGTTTTTT
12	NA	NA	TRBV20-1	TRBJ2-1	CSATERQDEQFF	TGCAGTGCTACTGAGCGCCAGGATGAGCAGTTCTTC
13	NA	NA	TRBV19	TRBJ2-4	CASKLPGWDIQYF	TGTGCCAGTAAATTACCGGGGTGGGACATTCAGTACTTC
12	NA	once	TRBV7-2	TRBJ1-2	CASSLYGGGYTF	TGTGCCAGCAGCTTATACGGAGGTGGCTACACCTTC
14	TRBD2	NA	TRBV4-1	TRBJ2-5	CASSKGGGTETQYF	TGCGCCAGCAGCAAGGGCGGGGGTACCGAGACCCAGTACTTC
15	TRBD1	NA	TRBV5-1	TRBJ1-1	CASSLGAGGVKRAFF	TGCGCCAGCAGCCTGGGGGCAGGGGGCGTAAAGCGAGCTTTCTTT
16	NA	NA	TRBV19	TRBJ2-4	CASSIDGRLAKNIQYF	TGTGCCAGTAGTATAGACGGCAGACTAGCCAAAAACATTCAGTACTTC
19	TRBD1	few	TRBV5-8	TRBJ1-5	CASSPRMTGTGYSNQPQHF	TGTGCCAGCAGCCCACGCATGACAGGGACGGGCTATAGCAATCAGCCCCAGCATTTT
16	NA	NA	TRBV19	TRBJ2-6	CATNGQGLSGANVLTF	TGTGCCACCAATGGCCAGGGGCTCAGTGGGGCCAACGTCCTGACTTTC
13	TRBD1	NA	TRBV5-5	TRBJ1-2	CASNRDRGLVYTF	TGTGCCAGCAACCGGGACAGGGGCCTGGTCTACACCTTC
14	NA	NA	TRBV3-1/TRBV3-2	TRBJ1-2	CASTKKGQSYGYTF	TGTGCCAGCACCAAGAAGGGGCAAAGCTATGGCTACACCTTC
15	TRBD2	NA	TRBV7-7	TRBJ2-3	CASSRSGGRTDTQYF	TGTGCCAGCAGCCGTAGCGGGGGGCGTACAGATACGCAGTATTTT
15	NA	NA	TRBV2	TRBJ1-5	CASSEALGGRQPQHF	TGTGCCAGCAGTGAAGCGCTCGGAGGTCGTCAGCCCCAGCATTTT
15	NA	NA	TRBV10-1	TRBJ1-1	CASSESRRPNTEAFF	TGCGCCAGCAGTGAGTCTCGGCGGCCCAACACTGAAGCTTTCTTT
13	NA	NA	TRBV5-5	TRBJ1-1	CASSPPGSPEAFF	TGTGCCAGCAGCCCGCCCGGGTCACCAGAAGCTTTCTTT
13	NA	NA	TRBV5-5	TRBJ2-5	CASSLLGGKTQYF	TGTGCCAGCAGCTTACTGGGGGGAAAGACCCAGTACTTC
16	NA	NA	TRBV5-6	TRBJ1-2	CASSLGDGTPNYGYTF	TGTGCCAGCAGCTTGGGGGACGGGACACCTAACTATGGCTACACCTTC
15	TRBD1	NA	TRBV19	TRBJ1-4	CASRFPGQGYEKLFF	TGTGCCAGTAGATTTCCGGGACAGGGGTATGAAAAACTGTTTTTT
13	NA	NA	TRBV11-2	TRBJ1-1	CASSLEAGTEAFF	TGTGCCAGCAGCTTAGAGGCAGGGACTGAAGCTTTCTTT
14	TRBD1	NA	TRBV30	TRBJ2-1	CAWATGGSYNEQFF	TGTGCCTGGGCCACAGGGGGCTCCTACAATGAGCAGTTCTTC
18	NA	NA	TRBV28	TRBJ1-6	CASSSIEGLSSYNSPLHF	TGTGCCAGCTCATCAATAGAGGGACTGAGCTCCTATAATTCACCCCTCCACTTT
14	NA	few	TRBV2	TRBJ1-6	CARDSLVGNSPLHF	TGTGCCAGGGACAGTCTAGTTGGCAATTCACCCCTCCACTTT
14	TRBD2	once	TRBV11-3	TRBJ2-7	CASSLSGGEYEQYF	TGTGCCAGCAGCTTAAGCGGGGGGGAATACGAGCAGTACTTC
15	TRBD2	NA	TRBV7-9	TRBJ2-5	CASSLVLAGGETQYF	TGTGCCAGCAGCTTAGTGCTAGCGGGGGGAGAGACCCAGTACTTC
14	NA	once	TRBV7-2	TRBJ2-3	CASSRTWGTDTQYF	TGTGCCAGCAGCCGGACATGGGGCACAGATACGCAGTATTTT
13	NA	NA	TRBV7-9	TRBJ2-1	CASSRRGSDEQFF	TGTGCCAGCAGCCGTCGAGGGTCCGATGAGCAGTTCTTC
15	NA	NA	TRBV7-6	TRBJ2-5	CASSLGFTRQETQYF	TGTGCCAGCAGCTTAGGGTTCACACGCCAAGAGACCCAGTACTTC
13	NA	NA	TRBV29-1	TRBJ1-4	CSVAQATNEKLFF	TGCAGCGTTGCACAGGCAACTAATGAAAAACTGTTTTTT
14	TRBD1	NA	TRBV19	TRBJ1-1	CASSMGTANTEAFF	TGTGCCAGTAGTATGGGGACAGCCAACACTGAAGCTTTCTTT